The rows below give T cell receptor beta chains drawn from one sample of a study of cytomegalovirus exposure and HLA in healthy donors. Data came from immunoSEQ multiplex PCR; TCRdb stores just in-frame clones and leaves some out. The data hold approximately 110,000 clones, with around 80% observed a single time. Material: PBMCs. These receptors were collected from a woman aged 30 to 39 in good health and CMV-seronegative. Each CDR3 is given with its conserved first and last residue. A D gene is named only where the DNA matches it firmly. Size is omitted from some rows. Given values are once, few, many or a class for expanded clones.

NA	TRBV4-1	few	TRBJ2-3	TGCGCCAGCACCAAAACAGGGCAGGCAGATACGCAGTATTTT	CASTKTGQADTQYF
TRBD2	TRBV5-6	once	TRBJ2-7	TGTGCCAGCAGCTGGGGGACTAGCGGGAGCTACGAGCAGTACTTC	CASSWGTSGSYEQYF
NA	TRBV6-5	NA	TRBJ1-1	TGTGCCAGCAGTTACCGGGGGGGGAACACTGAAGCTTTCTTT	CASSYRGGNTEAFF
TRBD1	TRBV4-1	NA	TRBJ2-4	TGCGCCAGCAGCCAAGTATCAGGGACAGGGGGCCTCCTAGCCAAAAACATTCAGTACTTC	CASSQVSGTGGLLAKNIQYF
TRBD1	TRBV19	NA	TRBJ1-6	TGTGCCAGTAGTACCAAGACAGGGAGGAATTCACCCCTCCACTTT	CASSTKTGRNSPLHF
TRBD1	TRBV27	NA	TRBJ1-2	TGTGCCAGCAGTTACGGACAGGGATTCTATGGCTACACCTTC	CASSYGQGFYGYTF
NA	TRBV11-3	NA	TRBJ2-1	TGTGCCAGCAGCTTAGGGGGCTCTGACAATGAGCAGTTCTTC	CASSLGGSDNEQFF
TRBD1	TRBV9	few	TRBJ2-5	TGTGCCAGCAGCGCCGTGCCCGACAGGGGGAAAGAGACCCAGTACTTC	CASSAVPDRGKETQYF
TRBD2	TRBV4-1	once	TRBJ2-7	TGCGCCAGCAGTCAAGGACTGCGCGGGAGGGGATACGAGCAGTACTTC	CASSQGLRGRGYEQYF
TRBD1	TRBV6-5	NA	TRBJ1-2	TGTGCCAGCAGGTCCCCGGGACAGGGGAACTATGGCTACACCTTC	CASRSPGQGNYGYTF
TRBD1	TRBV7-2	NA	TRBJ2-1	TGTGCCAGCAGCAGCCGGGACAGGGTTAGGAATGAGCAGTTCTTC	CASSSRDRVRNEQFF
NA	TRBV5-1	NA	TRBJ1-2	TGCGCCAGCAGCCGGACACCGGGCGACTATGGCTACACCTTC	CASSRTPGDYGYTF
NA	TRBV18	NA	TRBJ2-5	TGTGCCAGCTCACCACCCGGGGTCTACAACCAAGAGACCCAGTACTTC	CASSPPGVYNQETQYF
TRBD1	TRBV15	NA	TRBJ1-2	TGTGCCACCGTACGTGACAGGGGGCGGTCTGGCTACACCTTC	CATVRDRGRSGYTF
NA	TRBV4-1	NA	TRBJ2-7	TGCGCCAGCAGCCAAGACAGTACCTACGAGCAGTACTTC	CASSQDSTYEQYF
NA	TRBV19	NA	TRBJ2-3	TGTGCCAGTAGTATAGGTGAGGGCACAGATACGCAGTATTTT	CASSIGEGTDTQYF
NA	TRBV18	NA	TRBJ1-3	TGTGCCAGCTCACGGGACTTCTCTGGAAACACCATATATTTT	CASSRDFSGNTIYF
TRBD2	TRBV4-3	NA	TRBJ2-1	TGCGCCAGCAGCCCCAGGCTAGCGGGAGGTGGGGGTGGCAATGAGCAGTTCTTC	CASSPRLAGGGGGNEQFF
TRBD1	TRBV5-1	NA	TRBJ1-2	TGCGCCAGCAGCTTGGATATACAGGGGGCTGGTGGCTACACCTTC	CASSLDIQGAGGYTF
NA	TRBV4-3	NA	TRBJ1-1	TGCGCCAGCAGCCAAGAGGGCATCACTGAAGCTTTCTTT	CASSQEGITEAFF
TRBD2	TRBV6-4	NA	TRBJ2-1	TGTGCCAGCAGTGTGTCAGCGGGGGACTACAATGAGCAGTTCTTC	CASSVSAGDYNEQFF
TRBD1	TRBV7-2	NA	TRBJ1-1	TGTGCCAGCAGCTTAGAGACAGGGTCCATGAACACTGAAGCTTTCTTT	CASSLETGSMNTEAFF
TRBD2	TRBV7-8	few	TRBJ2-4	TGTGCCAGCAGCAATCGACTAGCGGGGGATAACAAAAACATTCAGTACTTC	CASSNRLAGDNKNIQYF
NA	TRBV19	NA	TRBJ1-4	TGTGCCAGTAGTTCAAACCGACAGCTAAATGAAAAACTGTTTTTT	CASSSNRQLNEKLFF
NA	TRBV6-5	NA	TRBJ1-1	TGTGCCAGCAGTTACGGGCCAGGTCAAGCTTTCTTT	CASSYGPGQAFF
TRBD2	TRBV18	NA	TRBJ2-1	TGTGCCAGCTCACCCCCGGGGGCTAGCGGGAGAAATGAGCAGTTCTTC	CASSPPGASGRNEQFF
NA	TRBV19	few	TRBJ2-7	TGTGCCAGTAGTTATAGTACAGGGAGCTCCTACGAGCAGTACTTC	CASSYSTGSSYEQYF
TRBD2	TRBV20-1	NA	TRBJ2-1	TGCAGCACTAGCGAATACAATGAGCAGTTCTTC	CSTSEYNEQFF
TRBD1	TRBV5-1	NA	TRBJ1-5	TGCGCCAGCAGCTCTGGGACAGGGGACCGCAATCAGCCCCAGCATTTT	CASSSGTGDRNQPQHF